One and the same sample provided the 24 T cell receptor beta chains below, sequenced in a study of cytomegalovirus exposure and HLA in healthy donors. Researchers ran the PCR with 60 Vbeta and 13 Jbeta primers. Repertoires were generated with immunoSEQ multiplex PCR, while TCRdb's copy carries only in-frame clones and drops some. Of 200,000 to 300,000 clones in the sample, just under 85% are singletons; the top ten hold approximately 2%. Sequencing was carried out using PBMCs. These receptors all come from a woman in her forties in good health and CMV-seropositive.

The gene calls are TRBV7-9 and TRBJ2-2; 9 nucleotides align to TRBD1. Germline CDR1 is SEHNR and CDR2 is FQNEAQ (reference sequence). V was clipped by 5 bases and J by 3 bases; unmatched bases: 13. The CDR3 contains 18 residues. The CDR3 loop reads CASSKRQHRGLDTGELFF. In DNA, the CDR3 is TGTGCCAGCAGCAAGAGGCAGCACAGGGGGCTGGACACCGGGGAGCTGTTTTTT.

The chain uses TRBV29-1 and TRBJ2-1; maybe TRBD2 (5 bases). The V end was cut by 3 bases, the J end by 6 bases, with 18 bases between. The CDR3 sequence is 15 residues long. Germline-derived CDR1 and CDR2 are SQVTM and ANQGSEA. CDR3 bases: TGCAGCGTTGATATGTTCCGAATTGGAGGCAATGAGCAGTTCTTC. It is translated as CSVDMFRIGGNEQFF.

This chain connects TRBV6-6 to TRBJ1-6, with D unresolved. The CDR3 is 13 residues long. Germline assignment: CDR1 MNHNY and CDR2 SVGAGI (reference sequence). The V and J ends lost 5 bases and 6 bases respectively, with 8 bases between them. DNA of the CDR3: TGTGCCAGCAGTAACGGTGGTAATTCACCCCTCCACTTT. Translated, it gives CASSNGGNSPLHF.

The CDR3 reads CASSPLGGRVDEQFF. In DNA, the CDR3 is TGTGCCAGCAGCCCTCTTGGGGGGAGGGTCGATGAGCAGTTCTTC. The chain couples TRBV7-6 to TRBJ2-1, with TRBD2 matching 7 bases. The V gene's germline CDR1 is SGHVS and CDR2 FNYEAQ. This CDR3 comprises 15 residues. Losses at the gene ends were 5 bases for V and 8 bases for J; bases not matched to a gene: 12.

The DNA for the CDR3 is TGTGCCAGCAGCAGTGGGACTAGCGGAACTCAAGAGACCCAGTACTTC. Protein: CASSSGTSGTQETQYF. The genes are TRBV11-3 and TRBJ2-5; TRBD2 aligns across 11 bases. The length of the CDR3 is 16 residues. Germline V CDR1 and CDR2: SGHNT, YENEEA. V dropped 5 bases and J dropped 2; count of bases not matched to a gene: 7.

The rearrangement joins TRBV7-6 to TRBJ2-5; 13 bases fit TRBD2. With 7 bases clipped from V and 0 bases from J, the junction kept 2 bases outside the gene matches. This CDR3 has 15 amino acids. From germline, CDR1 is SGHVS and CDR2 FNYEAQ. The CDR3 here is CASMGLAGNQETQYF. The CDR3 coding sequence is TGTGCCAGCATGGGACTAGCGGGGAACCAAGAGACCCAGTACTTC.

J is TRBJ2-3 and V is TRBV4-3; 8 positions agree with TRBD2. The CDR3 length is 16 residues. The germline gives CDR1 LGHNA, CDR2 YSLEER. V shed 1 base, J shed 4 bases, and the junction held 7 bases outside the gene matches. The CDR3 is CASSQGPEREPDTQYF. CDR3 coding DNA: TGCGCCAGCAGCCAAGGGCCCGAGCGGGAGCCAGATACGCAGTATTTT.

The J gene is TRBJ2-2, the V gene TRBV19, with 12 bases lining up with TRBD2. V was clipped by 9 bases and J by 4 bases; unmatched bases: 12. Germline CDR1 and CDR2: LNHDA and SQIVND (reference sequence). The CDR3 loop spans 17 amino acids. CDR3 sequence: CASHPRTSGIGTGELFF. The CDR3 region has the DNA TGTGCCAGCCACCCCCGGACTAGCGGGATCGGCACCGGGGAGCTGTTTTTT.

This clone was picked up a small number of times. The CDR3 reads CASSSTGTGRNNEQFF. CDR3 sequence (DNA): TGTGCCAGCTCATCGACCGGGACAGGGAGGAACAATGAGCAGTTCTTC. The genes are TRBV18 and TRBJ2-1; 9 nucleotides align to TRBD1. Unmatched junction bases numbered 10, after V lost 5 bases and J lost 5 bases. The CDR3 is 16 amino acids. CDR1 is KGHSH, CDR2 LQKENI, per germline.

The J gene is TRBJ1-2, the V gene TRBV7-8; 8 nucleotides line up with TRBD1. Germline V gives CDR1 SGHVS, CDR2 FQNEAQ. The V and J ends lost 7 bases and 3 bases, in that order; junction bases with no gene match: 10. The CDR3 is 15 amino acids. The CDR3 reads CASIDEPTGDYGYTF. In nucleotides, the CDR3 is TGTGCCAGCATCGACGAACCGACAGGGGACTATGGCTACACCTTC.

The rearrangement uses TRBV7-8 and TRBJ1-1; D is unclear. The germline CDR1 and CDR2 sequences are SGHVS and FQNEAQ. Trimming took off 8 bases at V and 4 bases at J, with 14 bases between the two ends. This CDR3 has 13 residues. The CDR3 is CASGLWGTTEAFF. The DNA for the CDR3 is TGTGCCAGCGGACTTTGGGGAACCACTGAAGCTTTCTTT.

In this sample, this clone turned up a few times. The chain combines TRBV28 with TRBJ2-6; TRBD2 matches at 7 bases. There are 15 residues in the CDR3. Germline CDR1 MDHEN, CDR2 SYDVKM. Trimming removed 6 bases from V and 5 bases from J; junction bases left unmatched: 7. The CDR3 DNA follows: TGTGCCAGCAGCCAACCCGGGACTAGGGCCAACGTCCTGACTTTC. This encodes CASSQPGTRANVLTF. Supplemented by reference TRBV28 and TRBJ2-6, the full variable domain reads DVKVTQSSRYLVKRTGEKVFLECVQDMDHENMFWYRQDPGLGLRLIYFSYDVKMKEKGDIPEGYSVSREKKERFSLILESASTNQTSMYLCASSQPGTRANVLTFGAGSRLTVL.

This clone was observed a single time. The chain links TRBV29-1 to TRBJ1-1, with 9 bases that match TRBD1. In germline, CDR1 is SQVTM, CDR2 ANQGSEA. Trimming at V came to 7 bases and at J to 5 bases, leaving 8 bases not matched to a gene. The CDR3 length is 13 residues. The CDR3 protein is CSANSGQGTEAFF. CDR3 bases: TGCAGCGCGAACTCGGGACAGGGAACTGAAGCTTTCTTT.

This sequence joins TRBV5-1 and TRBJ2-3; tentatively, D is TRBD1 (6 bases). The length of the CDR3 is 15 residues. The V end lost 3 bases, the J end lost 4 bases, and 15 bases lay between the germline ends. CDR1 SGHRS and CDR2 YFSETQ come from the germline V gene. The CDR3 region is CASSSYSTGPDTQYF. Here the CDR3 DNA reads TGCGCCAGCAGCTCGTACTCGACAGGCCCAGATACGCAGTATTTT.

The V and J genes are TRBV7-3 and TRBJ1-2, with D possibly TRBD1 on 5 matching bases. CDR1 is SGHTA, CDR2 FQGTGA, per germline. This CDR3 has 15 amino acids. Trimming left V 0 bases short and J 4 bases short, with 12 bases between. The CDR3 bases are TGTGCCAGCAGCTTAACAGGGGATGGTGCCTATGGCTACACCTTC. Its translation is CASSLTGDGAYGYTF.

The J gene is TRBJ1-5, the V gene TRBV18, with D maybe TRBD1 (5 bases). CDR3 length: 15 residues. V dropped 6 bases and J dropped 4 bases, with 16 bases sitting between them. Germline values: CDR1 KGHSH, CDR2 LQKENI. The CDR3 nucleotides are TGTGCCAGCTCCCCAAGTGCAGGGACTAATCAGCCCCAGCATTTT. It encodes CASSPSAGTNQPQHF.

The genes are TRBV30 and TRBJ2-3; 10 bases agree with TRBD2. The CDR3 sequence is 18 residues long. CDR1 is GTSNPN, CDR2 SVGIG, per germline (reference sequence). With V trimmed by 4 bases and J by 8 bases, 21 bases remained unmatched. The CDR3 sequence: CAWTRAPISSGRSGTQYF. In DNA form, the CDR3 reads TGTGCCTGGACCCGAGCCCCTATTTCTAGCGGGAGATCAGGTACGCAGTATTTT. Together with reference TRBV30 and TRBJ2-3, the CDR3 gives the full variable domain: SQTIHQWPATLVQPVGSPLSLECTVEGTSNPNLYWYRQAAGRGLQLLFYSVGIGQISSEVPQNLSASRPQDRQFILSSKKLLLSDSGFYLCAWTRAPISSGRSGTQYFGPGTRLTVL.

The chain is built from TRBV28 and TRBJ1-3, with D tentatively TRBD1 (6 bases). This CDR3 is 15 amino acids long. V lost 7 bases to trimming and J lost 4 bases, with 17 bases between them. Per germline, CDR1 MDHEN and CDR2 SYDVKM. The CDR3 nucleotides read TGTGCCAGCACCTCAGGGGCACTACAAGGAAACACCATATATTTT. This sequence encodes CASTSGALQGNTIYF.

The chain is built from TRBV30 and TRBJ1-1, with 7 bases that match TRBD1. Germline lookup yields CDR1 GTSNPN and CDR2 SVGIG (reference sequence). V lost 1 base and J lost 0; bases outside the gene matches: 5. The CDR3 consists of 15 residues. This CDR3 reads CAWSDPGGVNTEAFF. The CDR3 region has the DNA TGTGCCTGGAGTGATCCAGGGGGAGTGAACACTGAAGCTTTCTTT.

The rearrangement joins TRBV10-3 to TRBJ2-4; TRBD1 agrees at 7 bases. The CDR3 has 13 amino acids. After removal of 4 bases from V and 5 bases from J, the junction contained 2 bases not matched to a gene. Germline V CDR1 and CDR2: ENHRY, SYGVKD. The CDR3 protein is CAISAGTENIQYF. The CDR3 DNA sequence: TGTGCCATCAGTGCCGGGACAGAAAACATTCAGTACTTC.

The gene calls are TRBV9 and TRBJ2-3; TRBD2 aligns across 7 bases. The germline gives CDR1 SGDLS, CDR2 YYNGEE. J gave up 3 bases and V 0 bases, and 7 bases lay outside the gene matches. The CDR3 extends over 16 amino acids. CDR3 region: CASSVVSSGLTDTQYF. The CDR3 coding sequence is TGTGCCAGCAGCGTAGTGTCTAGCGGACTTACAGATACGCAGTATTTT.

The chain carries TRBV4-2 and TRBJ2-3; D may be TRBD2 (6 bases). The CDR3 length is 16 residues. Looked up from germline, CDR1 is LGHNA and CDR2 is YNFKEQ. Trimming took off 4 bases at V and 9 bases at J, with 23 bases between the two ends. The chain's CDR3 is CASSRVVADAQVTQYF. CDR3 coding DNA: TGTGCCAGCAGCCGAGTTGTAGCGGATGCTCAAGTGACGCAGTATTTT.

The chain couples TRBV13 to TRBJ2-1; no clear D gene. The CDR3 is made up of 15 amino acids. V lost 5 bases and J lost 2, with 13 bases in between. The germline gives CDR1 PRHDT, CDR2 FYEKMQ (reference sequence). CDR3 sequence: CASSLEATTYNEQFF. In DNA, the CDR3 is TGTGCCAGCAGCCTAGAGGCTACTACCTACAATGAGCAGTTCTTC.

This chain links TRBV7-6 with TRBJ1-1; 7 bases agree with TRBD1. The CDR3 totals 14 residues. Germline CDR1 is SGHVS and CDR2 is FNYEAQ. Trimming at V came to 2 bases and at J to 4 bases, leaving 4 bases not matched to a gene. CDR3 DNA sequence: TGTGCCAGCAGCTTAACAGGGGACTTCACTGAAGCTTTCTTT. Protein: CASSLTGDFTEAFF.